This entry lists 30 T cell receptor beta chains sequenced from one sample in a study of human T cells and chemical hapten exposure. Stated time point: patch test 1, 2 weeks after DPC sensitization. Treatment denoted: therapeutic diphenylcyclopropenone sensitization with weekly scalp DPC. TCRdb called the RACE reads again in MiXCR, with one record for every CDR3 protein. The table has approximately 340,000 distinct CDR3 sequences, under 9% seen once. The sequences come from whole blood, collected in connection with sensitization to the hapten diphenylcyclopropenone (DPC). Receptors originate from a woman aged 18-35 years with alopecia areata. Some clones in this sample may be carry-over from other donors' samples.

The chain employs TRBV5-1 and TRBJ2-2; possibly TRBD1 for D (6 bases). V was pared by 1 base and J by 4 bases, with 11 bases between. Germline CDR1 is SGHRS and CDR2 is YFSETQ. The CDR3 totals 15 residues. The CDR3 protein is CASSLKGEGTGELFF. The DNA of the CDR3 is TGCGCCAGCAGCTTGAAGGGGGAAGGCACCGGGGAGCTGTTTTTT.

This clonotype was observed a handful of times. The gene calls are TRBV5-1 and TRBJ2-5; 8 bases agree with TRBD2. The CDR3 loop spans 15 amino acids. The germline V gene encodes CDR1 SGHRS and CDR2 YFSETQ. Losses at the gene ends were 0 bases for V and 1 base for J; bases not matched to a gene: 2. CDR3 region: CASSLATSGQETQYF. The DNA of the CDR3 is TGCGCCAGCAGCTTGGCTACTAGCGGCCAAGAGACCCAGTACTTC. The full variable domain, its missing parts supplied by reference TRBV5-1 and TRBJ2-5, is KAGVTQTPRYLIKTRGQQVTLSCSPISGHRSVSWYQQTPGQGLQFLFEYFSETQRNKGNFPGRFSGRQFSNSRSEMNVSTLELGDSALYLCASSLATSGQETQYFGPGTRLLVL.

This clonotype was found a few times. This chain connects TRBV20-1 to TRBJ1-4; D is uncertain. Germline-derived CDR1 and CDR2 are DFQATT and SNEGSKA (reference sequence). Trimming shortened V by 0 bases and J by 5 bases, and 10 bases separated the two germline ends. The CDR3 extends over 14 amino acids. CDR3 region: CSARDAGNNEKLFF. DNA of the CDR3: TGCAGTGCTAGAGATGCGGGGAACAATGAAAAACTGTTTTTT.

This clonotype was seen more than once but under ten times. CDR3 region: CASSYENMSLYNEQFF. The DNA of the CDR3 is TGTGCCAGCAGTTACGAAAATATGTCTCTTTACAATGAGCAGTTCTTC. V gene TRBV6-2 or TRBV6-3 combines with J gene TRBJ2-1; D gene unclear. This CDR3 region has 16 residues. Germline V gene sequence: CDR1 MNHEY, CDR2 SVGEGT. V dropped 2 bases and J dropped 4 bases, with 15 bases sitting between them.

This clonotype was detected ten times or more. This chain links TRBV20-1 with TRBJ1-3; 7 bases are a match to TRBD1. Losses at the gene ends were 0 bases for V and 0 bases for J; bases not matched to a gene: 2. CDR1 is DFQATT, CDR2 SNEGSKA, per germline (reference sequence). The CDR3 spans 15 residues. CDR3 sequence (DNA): TGCAGTGCTAGAGATCCAGGGGGCTCTGGAAACACCATATATTTT. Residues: CSARDPGGSGNTIYF.

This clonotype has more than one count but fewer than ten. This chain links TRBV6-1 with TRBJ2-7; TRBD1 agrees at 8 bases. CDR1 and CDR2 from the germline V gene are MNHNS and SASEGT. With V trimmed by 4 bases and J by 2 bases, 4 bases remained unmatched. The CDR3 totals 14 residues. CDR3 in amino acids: CASSGRGLAYEQYF. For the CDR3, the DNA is TGTGCCAGCAGTGGCAGGGGGCTCGCCTACGAGCAGTACTTC.

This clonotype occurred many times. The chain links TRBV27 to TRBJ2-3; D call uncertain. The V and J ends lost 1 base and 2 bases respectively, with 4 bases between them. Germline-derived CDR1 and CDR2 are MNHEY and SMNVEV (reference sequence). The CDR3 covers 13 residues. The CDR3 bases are TGTGCCAGCAGTTTATACTACACAGATACGCAGTATTTT. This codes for CASSLYYTDTQYF.

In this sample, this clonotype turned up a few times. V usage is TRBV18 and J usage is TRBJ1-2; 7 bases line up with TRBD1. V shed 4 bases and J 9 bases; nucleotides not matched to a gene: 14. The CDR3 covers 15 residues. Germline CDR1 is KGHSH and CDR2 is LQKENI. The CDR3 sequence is CASSHEGQSLRSYTF. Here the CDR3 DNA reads TGTGCCAGCTCACACGAGGGACAGTCCCTAAGGAGCTACACCTTC.

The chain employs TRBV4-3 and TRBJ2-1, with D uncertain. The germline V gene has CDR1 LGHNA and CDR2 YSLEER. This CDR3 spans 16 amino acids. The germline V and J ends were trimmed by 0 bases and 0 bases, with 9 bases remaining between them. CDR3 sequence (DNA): TGCGCCAGCAGCCAAGATGCCACCTCCTCCTACAATGAGCAGTTCTTC. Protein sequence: CASSQDATSSYNEQFF.

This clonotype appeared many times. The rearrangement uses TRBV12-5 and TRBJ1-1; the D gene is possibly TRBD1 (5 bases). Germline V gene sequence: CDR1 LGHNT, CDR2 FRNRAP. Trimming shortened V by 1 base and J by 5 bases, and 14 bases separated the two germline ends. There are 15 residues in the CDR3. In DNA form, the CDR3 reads TGTGCTAGTGGTTTGGAATATGGGGGAGAGACTGAAGCTTTCTTT. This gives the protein CASGLEYGGETEAFF.

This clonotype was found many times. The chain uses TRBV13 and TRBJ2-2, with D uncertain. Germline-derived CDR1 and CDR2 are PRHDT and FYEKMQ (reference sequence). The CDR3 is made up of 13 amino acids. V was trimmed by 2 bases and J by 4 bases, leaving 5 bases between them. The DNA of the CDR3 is TGTGCCAGCAGCTTAACAGTCACCGGGGAGCTGTTTTTT. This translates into CASSLTVTGELFF.

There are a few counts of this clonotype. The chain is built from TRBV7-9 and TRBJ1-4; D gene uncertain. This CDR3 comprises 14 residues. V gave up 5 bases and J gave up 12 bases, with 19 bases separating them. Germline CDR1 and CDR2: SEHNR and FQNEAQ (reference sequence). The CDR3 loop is CASSPVASERELFF. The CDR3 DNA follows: TGTGCCAGCAGCCCCGTGGCTAGCGAAAGGGAACTGTTTTTT.

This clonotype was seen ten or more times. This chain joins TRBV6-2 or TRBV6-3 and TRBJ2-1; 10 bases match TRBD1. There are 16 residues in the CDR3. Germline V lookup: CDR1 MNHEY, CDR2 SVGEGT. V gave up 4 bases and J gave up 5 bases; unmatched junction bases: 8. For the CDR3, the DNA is TGTGCCAGCAGTTCTTCCGGGACAGGGGTTAACAATGAGCAGTTCTTC. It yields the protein CASSSSGTGVNNEQFF.

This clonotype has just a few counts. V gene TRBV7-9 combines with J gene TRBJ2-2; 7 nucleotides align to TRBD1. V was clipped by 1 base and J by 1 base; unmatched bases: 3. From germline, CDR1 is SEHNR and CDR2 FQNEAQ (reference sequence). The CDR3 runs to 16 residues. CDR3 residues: CASSLEDRLNTGELFF. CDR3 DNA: TGTGCCAGCAGCTTAGAGGACAGGTTGAACACCGGGGAGCTGTTTTTT.

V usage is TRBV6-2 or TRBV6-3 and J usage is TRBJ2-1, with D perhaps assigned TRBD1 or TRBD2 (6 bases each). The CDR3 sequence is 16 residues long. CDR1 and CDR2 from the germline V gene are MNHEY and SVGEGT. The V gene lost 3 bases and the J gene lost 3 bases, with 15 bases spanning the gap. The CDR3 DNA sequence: TGTGCCAGCAGTTATACGAAGGGGGGCTTCTACAATGAGCAGTTCTTC. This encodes CASSYTKGGFYNEQFF.

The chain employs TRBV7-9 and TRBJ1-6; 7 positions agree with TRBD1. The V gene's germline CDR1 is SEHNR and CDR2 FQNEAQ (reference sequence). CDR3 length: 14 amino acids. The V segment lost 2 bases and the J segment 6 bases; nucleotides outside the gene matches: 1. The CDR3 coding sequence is TGTGCCAGCAGCTTACAGGGGGGTAATTCACCCCTCCACTTT. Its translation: CASSLQGGNSPLHF. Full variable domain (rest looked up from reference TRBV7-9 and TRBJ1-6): DTGVSQNPRHKITKRGQNVTFRCDPISEHNRLYWYRQTLGQGPEFLTYFQNEAQLEKSRLLSDRFSAERPKGSFSTLEIQRTEQGDSAMYLCASSLQGGNSPLHFGNGTRLTVT.

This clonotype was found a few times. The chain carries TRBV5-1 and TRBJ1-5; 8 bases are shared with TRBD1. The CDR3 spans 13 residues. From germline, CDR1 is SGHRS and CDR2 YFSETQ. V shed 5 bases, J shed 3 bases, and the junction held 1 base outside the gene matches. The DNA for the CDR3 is TGCGCCAGCAGGACAGGGGACAATCAGCCCCAGCATTTT. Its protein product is CASRTGDNQPQHF.

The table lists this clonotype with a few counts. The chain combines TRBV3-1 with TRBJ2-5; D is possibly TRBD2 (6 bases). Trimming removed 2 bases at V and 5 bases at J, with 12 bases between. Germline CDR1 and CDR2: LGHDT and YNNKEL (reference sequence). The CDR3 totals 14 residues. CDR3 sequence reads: CASSQNAGWETQYF. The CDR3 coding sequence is TGTGCCAGCAGCCAAAATGCGGGGTGGGAGACCCAGTACTTC.

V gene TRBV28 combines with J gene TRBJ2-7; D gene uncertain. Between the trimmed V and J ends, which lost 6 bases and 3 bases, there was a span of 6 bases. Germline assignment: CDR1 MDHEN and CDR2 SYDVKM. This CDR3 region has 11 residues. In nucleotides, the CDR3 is TGTGCCAGCAGCCGTGTCTACGAGCAGTACTTC. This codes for CASSRVYEQYF.

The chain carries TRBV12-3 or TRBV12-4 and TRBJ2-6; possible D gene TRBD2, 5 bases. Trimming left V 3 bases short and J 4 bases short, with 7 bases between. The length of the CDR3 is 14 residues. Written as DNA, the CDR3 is TGTGCCAGCAGTTTTGGACTCGGGGCCAACGTCCTGACTTTC. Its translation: CASSFGLGANVLTF.

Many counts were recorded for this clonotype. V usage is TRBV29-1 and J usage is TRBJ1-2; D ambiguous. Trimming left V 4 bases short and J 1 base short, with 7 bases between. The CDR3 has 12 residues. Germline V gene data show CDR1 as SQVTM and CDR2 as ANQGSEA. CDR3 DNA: TGCAGCGTTGGGACTTTTAACTATGGCTACACCTTC. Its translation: CSVGTFNYGYTF.

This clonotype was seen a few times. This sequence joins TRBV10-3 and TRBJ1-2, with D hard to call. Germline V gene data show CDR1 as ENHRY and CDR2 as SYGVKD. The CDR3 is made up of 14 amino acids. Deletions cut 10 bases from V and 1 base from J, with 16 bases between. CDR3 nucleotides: TGTGCCACCACGCCAGAACTAAATAACTATGGCTACACCTTC. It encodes CATTPELNNYGYTF.

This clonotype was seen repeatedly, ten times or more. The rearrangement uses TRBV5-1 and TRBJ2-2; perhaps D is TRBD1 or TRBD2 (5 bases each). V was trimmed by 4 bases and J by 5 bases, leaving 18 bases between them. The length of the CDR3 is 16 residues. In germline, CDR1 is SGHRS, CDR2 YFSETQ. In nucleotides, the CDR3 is TGCGCCAGCAGCCTGGGGGACCGCCGAGAGACCGGGGAGCTGTTTTTT. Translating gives CASSLGDRRETGELFF.

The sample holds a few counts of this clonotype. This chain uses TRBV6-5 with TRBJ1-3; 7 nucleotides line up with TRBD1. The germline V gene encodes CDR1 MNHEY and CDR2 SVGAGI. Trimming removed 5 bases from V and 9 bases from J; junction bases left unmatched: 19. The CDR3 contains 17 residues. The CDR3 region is CASSPLEGQGEPGTIYF. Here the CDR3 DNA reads TGTGCCAGCAGTCCCCTAGAAGGGCAGGGGGAGCCCGGCACCATATATTTT.

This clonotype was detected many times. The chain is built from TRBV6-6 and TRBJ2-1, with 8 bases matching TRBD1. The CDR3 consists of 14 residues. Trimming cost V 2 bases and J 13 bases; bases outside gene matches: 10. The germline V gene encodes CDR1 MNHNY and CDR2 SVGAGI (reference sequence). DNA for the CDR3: TGTGCCAGCAGTTACCCTGGACAGGGTAATGGCCAGTTCTTC. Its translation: CASSYPGQGNGQFF.

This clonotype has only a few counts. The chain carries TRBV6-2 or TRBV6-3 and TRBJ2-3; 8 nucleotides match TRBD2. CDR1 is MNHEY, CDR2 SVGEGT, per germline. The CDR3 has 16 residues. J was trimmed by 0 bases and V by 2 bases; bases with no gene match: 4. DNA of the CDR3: TGTGCCAGCAGTTACCCTCGGGGGGGAAGCACAGATACGCAGTATTTT. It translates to CASSYPRGGSTDTQYF.

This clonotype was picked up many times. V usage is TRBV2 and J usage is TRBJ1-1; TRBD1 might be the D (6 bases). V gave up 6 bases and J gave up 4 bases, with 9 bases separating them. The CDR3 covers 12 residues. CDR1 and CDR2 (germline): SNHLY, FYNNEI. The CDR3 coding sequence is TGTGCCAGCAGGACGACAGGCACTGAAGCTTTCTTT. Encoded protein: CASRTTGTEAFF.

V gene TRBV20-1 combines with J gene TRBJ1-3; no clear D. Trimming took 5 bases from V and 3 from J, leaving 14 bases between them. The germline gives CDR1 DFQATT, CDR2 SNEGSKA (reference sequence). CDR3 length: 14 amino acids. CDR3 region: CSALSAVNGNTIYF. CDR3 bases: TGCAGTGCTCTCAGTGCCGTAAATGGAAACACCATATATTTT.

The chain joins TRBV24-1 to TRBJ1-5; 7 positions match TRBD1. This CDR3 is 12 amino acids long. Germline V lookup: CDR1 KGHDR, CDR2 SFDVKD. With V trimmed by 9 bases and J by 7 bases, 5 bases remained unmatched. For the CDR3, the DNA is TGTGCCACCGAGGGGGCGCGGCAGCCCCAGCATTTT. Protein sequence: CATEGARQPQHF.

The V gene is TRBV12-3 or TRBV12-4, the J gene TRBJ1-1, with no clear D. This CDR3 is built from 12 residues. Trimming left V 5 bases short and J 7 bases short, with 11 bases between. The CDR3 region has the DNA TGTGCCAGCAGTCAGCAGAGAGGTGAAGCTTTCTTT. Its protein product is CASSQQRGEAFF.